The rows below give T cell receptor beta chains drawn from one sample of a study of circulating CD8 cells and anti-PD-1 response in melanoma. TCRdb redid the calling of the reads with MiXCR, one entry per CDR3 protein. This sample has roughly 500 distinct CDR3 sequences; around 8% occur once, and the top ten carry 42%. Sequencing was performed on CD8+ T cells from PBMCs, taken at baseline or after one month of anti-PD-1 therapy (not recorded which). All receptors come from a human donor with melanoma. CDR3s include the opening cysteine and the closing phenylalanine or tryptophan. Fields, in order: CDR3 length, V gene, clone size, D gene, J gene, CDR3 DNA, CDR3 protein. The D gene is left open where the match is weak. Size tells how often a clone was seen (once, few, many) or the class of an expanded clone, and some rows leave it out.

>12|TRBV25-1|large|-|TRBJ1-5
TGTGCCAGCTCTGATGGGGTCCAGCCCCAGCATTTT
CASSDGVQPQHF
>12|TRBV29-1|medium-sized|-|TRBJ2-7
TGCAGCGTTGATGGGGGGGCCGACGAGCAGTACTTC
CSVDGGADEQYF
>14|TRBV9|medium-sized|TRBD1|TRBJ2-3
TGTGCCAGCAGCCCTACCAGGGGGCTAAATACGCAGTATTTT
CASSPTRGLNTQYF
>15|TRBV9|large|-|TRBJ2-5
TGTGCCAGCAGCGTAGTACCTGGCGATATGGAGACCCAGTACTTC
CASSVVPGDMETQYF
>18|TRBV9|hyperexpanded|TRBD1|TRBJ2-2
TGTGCCAGCAGCGCTTCGCCCCAGGGGGCGGCGAACACCGGGGAGCTGTTTTTT
CASSASPQGAANTGELFF
>15|TRBV4-3|medium-sized|-|TRBJ2-5
TGCGCCGGCAGCCACCACAGGGAGGGTCAAGAGACCCAGTACTTC
CAGSHHREGQETQYF
>14|TRBV4-3|large|-|TRBJ1-1
TGCGCCAGCAGCCATGGCCTGCTGAACACTGAAGCTTTCTTT
CASSHGLLNTEAFF
>10|TRBV2|large|-|TRBJ2-7
TGTGCCAGCAGTGACGGAGAGCAGTACTTC
CASSDGEQYF
>12|TRBV6-1|-|-|TRBJ2-7
TGTGCCAGCAGTGAAAGTAGCTACGAGCAGTACTTC
CASSESSYEQYF
>13|TRBV27|few|TRBD1|TRBJ1-5
TGTGCCAGCAGTTTATGGGGACAGCAGCCCCAGCATTTT
CASSLWGQQPQHF
>15|TRBV6-2/TRBV6-3|large|-|TRBJ2-1
TGTGCCAGCAGTTACGAGGACGGGTACTACAATGAGCAGTTCTTC
CASSYEDGYYNEQFF
>12|TRBV27|large|-|TRBJ2-7
TGTGCCAGCCGGGACAACTCCTACGAGCAGTACTTC
CASRDNSYEQYF
>17|TRBV19|few|TRBD2|TRBJ2-3
TGTGCCAGTAGTATAGTACAGCGGGGGGCTCCCACAGATACGCAGTATTTT
CASSIVQRGAPTDTQYF
>10|TRBV2|-|-|TRBJ2-7
TGTGCCAGCAGTGACGGAGGGCAGTGCTTC
CASSDGGQCF
>13|TRBV6-2/TRBV6-3|large|-|TRBJ2-1
TGTGCCAGCGGGGGGGCCCTATTCAATGAGCAGTTCTTC
CASGGALFNEQFF
>9|TRBV23-1|large|-|TRBJ2-5
TGCGCCAGCAGTCAATCGAAGTACTTC
CASSQSKYF
>15|TRBV30|few|-|TRBJ2-5
TGTGCCTTGGGCGCGGGGAAAGCGTGGGGAGAGACCCAGTACTTC
CALGAGKAWGETQYF
>13|TRBV20-1|large|TRBD1|TRBJ2-7
TGCAGTGCTAGAGGACAGGGATCCTACGAGCAGTACTTC
CSARGQGSYEQYF
>14|TRBV19|-|-|TRBJ1-1
TGTGCCAGTAGTAAGAACCCCCTGAACACTGAAGCTTTCTTT
CASSKNPLNTEAFF
>13|TRBV19|large|-|TRBJ2-1
TGTGCCAGTAGCGGGTCGGGGGCCAATGAGCAGTTCTTC
CASSGSGANEQFF
>16|TRBV2|large|-|TRBJ2-2
TGTGCCAGCAGCCCGAACTGGGGGCAAAGGGACGGGGAGCTGTTTTTT
CASSPNWGQRDGELFF
>13|TRBV19|medium-sized|TRBD1|TRBJ2-4
TGTGCCAGTAGTTGGGACAGCGAAAACATTCAGTACTTC
CASSWDSENIQYF
>15|TRBV9|large|TRBD1|TRBJ2-5
TGTGCCAGCAGCGTGACAGGACAGGGTGGAGAGACCCAGTACTTC
CASSVTGQGGETQYF
>15|TRBV19|-|TRBD1|TRBJ2-7
TGTGCCAGTAGCCCGACCGGGACAGGGATCGCGGTAGAGTACTTC
CASSPTGTGIAVEYF
>19|TRBV7-3|large|TRBD2|TRBJ2-1
TGTGCCAGCAGCTCACCCGTTAGGGATAGCGGGGGGGACTACAATGAGCAGTTCTTC
CASSSPVRDSGGDYNEQFF
>18|TRBV2|large|TRBD2|TRBJ2-6
TGTGCCAGCAGTGACACTAGCGGGGGGCTGGCTGGGGCCAACGTCCTGACTTTC
CASSDTSGGLAGANVLTF
>13|TRBV19|medium-sized|-|TRBJ2-2
TGTGCCAGTACCCTTGGTTCCCCCGGGGAGCTGTTTTTT
CASTLGSPGELFF
>13|TRBV9|medium-sized|TRBD1|TRBJ1-1
TGTGCCAGCAGCGCTTGGGACAGAGATGAAGCTTTCTTT
CASSAWDRDEAFF
>12|TRBV19|large|-|TRBJ1-2
TGTGCCAGCGGATCAGTCTTATACGGCTACACCTTC
CASGSVLYGYTF
>15|TRBV27|few|-|TRBJ1-1
TGTGCCAGCAGTGCCCGACTCCCCGGGGTCACTGAAGCTTTCTTT
CASSARLPGVTEAFF